This entry concerns a single T cell receptor beta chain. This clone was counted a single time. Its cognate antigen has yet to be identified. Per-base quality was not reported, and no clone a single base away is much larger than it. This specimen comes from a study of blood T cell repertoires in COVID-19 (TCRdb year 2020). About the full investigation: Collaborator samples came from the United States, Italy and Spain and covered acute and convalescent phases of COVID-19. Where HLA class I and class II types were available, the types were taken from metadata supplied by the sample provider, not from assay-based typing. Nearly every sample came with metadata listing a de-identified subject ID, COVID-19 status, age in years and sex. The material from the prospective study consisted of cDNA or gDNA derived from T cells, B-cell-depleted T cells, or PBMCs. A freely available public database, intended as a resource for researchers studying the immune response to SARS-CoV-2, is where the repertoires were released. Subjects who had been exposed to COVID-19, were actively infected with it, or had recovered from it provided the deeply sampled blood TCRbeta repertoires that made up the dataset. Samples came from the ongoing ImmuneRACE study (first 160 participants) plus 1,254 subjects from 6 global collaborators.

Overall results and qualifications from the work: The amount of clinical and demographic metadata varied by source and participant and was provided uncurated.

TCRbeta CDR3 regions were amplified from genomic DNA using the immunoSEQ Assay, a bias-controlled multiplex PCR. As for the original processing: The number of nucleated cells in each sample was estimated by amplification of reference gene primers within the assay. To quantify the absolute abundance of each unique TCRbeta CDR3 rearrangement, sequence reads were collapsed and filtered. For each sample, productive Simpson clonality was calculated as the square root of Simpson's diversity index over productive rearrangements. What TCRdb holds here is the immuneACCESS table cut down to in-frame rearrangements. Part of the clones is not present; checked against another copy, under half of the missing clones reflect an unresolved V gene, and the others are unexplained. V and J calls and clone size are those listed in that table; D and trimming were worked out from the DNA. In this sample the table shows 130,000 or so clones, about four fifths of which occur a single time. The ten most abundant clones make up around 3.9% of the sample.

In the prospective study, participants were 18 to 89 years old, resided in under 30 geographic areas of the United States, and were enrolled through a virtual design. In the prospective study, participants were assigned to cohorts based on the clinical history participants reported in a screening survey and a study questionnaire. Recovered participants in ImmuneRACE Cohort 3 were defined as having two consecutive negative NP/OP PCR tests, clearance from a healthcare professional, or resolution of symptoms. In the prospective study, mobile phlebotomists collected whole blood, serum and a nasopharyngeal or oropharyngeal swab from each participant. Participants in the prospective study had the option to provide additional blood draws and questionnaires over an approximately 2-month period. Before DNA extraction, prospective study blood samples were shipped either frozen or at room temperature. Its CDR3 holds 14 amino acids, cysteine through phenylalanine. Only the CDR3 region is kept as DNA, spanning 42 bases read in frame from base 1. From the germline V gene (reference sequence), CDR1 is SGHKS and CDR2 is YYEKEE. V trim: 4 bases; J trim: 2 bases; unmatched bases: 5.

Sequenced material: PBMCs or T cells enriched from blood (not recorded which). The TCR comes from a woman in her 30s who had recovered from COVID-19. The sequence links TRBV5-5 to TRBJ2-7; 8 central bases correspond to TRBD1. The DNA sequence is TGTGCCAGCAGCGTGGGACAGGTAACCTACGAGCAGTACTTC. Its protein reads: CASSVGQVTYEQYF.